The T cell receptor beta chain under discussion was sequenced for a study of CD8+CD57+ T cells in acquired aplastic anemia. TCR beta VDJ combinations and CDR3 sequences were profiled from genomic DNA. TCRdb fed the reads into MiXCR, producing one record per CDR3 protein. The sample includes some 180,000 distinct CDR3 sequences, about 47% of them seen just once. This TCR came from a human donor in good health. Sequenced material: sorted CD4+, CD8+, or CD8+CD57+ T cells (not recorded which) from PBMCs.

CDR3 amino acids: CASSLDGGWAAQETQYF. CDR3 bases: TGTGCCAGCAGCTTAGATGGTGGTTGGGCAGCCCAAGAGACCCAGTACTTC. The V gene is TRBV11-2, the J gene TRBJ2-5; D is undetermined. Germline-derived CDR1 and CDR2 are SGHAT and FQNNGV. Trimming took off 0 bases at V and 1 base at J, with 15 bases between the two ends. The CDR3 length is 17 residues.